This T cell receptor (beta chain) was identified during a study of T-cell memory formation after mild COVID-19. On the study more broadly: TCR clusters were mostly confined to one donor each.

Findings of the study overall: Whereas later expanders leaned CD4+, clones contracting day 15 to 85 showed a balanced CD4/CD8 makeup. The second-wave clones peaking on day 37 were not confirmed as SARS-CoV-2-specific.

The V and J ends lost 3 bases and 4 bases respectively, with 14 bases between them. The CDR3 is 15 residues long. From germline, CDR1 is SGDLS and CDR2 YYNGEE. With constant-segment primers, 5'RACE yielded cDNA libraries of TCR alpha and TCR beta that carried sample barcodes and UMIs. TCRdb re-analysed the 5' RACE reads in MiXCR, keeping a single row per CDR3 protein. The sample contains about 350,000 distinct CDR3 sequences, approximately 13% of which appear only once. Details on this clonotype: The target antigen is unknown.

J is TRBJ2-1 and V is TRBV9, with D tentatively TRBD1 or TRBD2 (6 bases each). The clonotype originates from a man younger than 35 who had mild COVID-19 (a few samples of this study predate the infection). Cell type and time point are not known. Source material: PBMCs or a T cell subset sorted from them (not recorded which). DNA for the CDR3: TGTGCCAGCAGCGATATGGGGGGCGCGTACAATGAGCAGTTCTTC. It specifies CASSDMGGAYNEQFF.